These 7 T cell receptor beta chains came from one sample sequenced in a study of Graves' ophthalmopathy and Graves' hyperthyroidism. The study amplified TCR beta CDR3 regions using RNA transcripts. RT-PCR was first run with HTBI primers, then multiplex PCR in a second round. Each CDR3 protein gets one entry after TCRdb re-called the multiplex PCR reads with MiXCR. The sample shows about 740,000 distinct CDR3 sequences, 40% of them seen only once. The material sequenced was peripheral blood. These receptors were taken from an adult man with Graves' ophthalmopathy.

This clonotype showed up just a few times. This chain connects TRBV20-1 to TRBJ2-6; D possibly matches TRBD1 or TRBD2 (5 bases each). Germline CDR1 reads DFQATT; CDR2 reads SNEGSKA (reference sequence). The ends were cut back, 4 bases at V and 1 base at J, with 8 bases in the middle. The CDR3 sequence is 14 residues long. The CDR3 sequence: CSAIEGSGANVLTF. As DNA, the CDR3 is TGCAGTGCTATTGAGGGGTCTGGGGCCAACGTCCTGACTTTC.

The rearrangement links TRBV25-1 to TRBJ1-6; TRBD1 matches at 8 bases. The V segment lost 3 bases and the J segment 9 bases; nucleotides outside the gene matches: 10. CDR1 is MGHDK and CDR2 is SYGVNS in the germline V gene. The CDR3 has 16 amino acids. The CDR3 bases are TGTGCCAGCAGTGATGGTAGGACAGGGATTGTTTCACCCCTCCACTTT. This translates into CASSDGRTGIVSPLHF.

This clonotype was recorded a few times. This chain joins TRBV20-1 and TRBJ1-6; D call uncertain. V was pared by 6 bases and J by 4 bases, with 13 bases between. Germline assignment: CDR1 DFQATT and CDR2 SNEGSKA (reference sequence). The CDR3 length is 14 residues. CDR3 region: CSAATLAYNSPLHF. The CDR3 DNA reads TGCAGTGCCGCCACCCTGGCGTATAATTCACCCCTCCACTTT.

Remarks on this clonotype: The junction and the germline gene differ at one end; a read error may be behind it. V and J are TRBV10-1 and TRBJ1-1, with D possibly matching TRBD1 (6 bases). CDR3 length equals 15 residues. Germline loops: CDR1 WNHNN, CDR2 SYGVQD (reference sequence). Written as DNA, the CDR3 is TGTGCCAGCAGCCGTGTACAGGGAAGGGACACTGAAGCTTTCTTT. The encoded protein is CASSRVQGRDTEAFF.

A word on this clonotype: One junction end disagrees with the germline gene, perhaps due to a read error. The CDR3, as DNA: TGTGCCAGCAGCCCTAGACAGGGGGATCAGTCCCAGCATTTT. The encoded protein is CASSPRQGDQSQHF. This chain connects TRBV24-1 to TRBJ1-5, with 9 positions matching TRBD1. This CDR3 has 14 amino acids. From germline, CDR1 is KGHDR and CDR2 SFDVKD.

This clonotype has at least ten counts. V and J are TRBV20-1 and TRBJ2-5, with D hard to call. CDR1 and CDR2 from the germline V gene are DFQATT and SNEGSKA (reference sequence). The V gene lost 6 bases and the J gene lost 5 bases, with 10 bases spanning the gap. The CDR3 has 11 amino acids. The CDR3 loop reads CSAATLETQYF. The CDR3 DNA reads TGCAGTGCCGCTACCCTGGAGACCCAGTACTTC.

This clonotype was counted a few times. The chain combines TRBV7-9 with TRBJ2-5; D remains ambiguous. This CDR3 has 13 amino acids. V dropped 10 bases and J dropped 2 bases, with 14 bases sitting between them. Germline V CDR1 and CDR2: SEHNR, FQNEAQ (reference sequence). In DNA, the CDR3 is TGTGCCACCGGATCAGCGACGCAAGAGACCCAGTACTTC. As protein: CATGSATQETQYF.